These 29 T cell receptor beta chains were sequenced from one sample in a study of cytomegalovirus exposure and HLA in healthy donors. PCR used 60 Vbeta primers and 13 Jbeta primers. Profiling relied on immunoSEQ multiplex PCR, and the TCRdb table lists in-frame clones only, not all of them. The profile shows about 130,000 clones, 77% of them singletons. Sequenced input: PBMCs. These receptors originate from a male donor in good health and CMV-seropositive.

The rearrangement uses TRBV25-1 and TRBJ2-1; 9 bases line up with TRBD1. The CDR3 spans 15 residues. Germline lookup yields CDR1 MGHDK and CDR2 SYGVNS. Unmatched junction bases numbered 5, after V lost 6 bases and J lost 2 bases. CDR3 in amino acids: CASRDTGGPYNEQFF. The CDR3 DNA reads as TGTGCCAGCAGGGATACAGGGGGCCCCTACAATGAGCAGTTCTTC.

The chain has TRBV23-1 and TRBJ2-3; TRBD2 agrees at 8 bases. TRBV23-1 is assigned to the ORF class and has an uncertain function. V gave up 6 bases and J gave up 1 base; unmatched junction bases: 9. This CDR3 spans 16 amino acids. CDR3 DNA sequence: TGCGCCAGCAGGTTTTTAGCGGGACTAGGCACAGATACGCAGTATTTT. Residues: CASRFLAGLGTDTQYF.

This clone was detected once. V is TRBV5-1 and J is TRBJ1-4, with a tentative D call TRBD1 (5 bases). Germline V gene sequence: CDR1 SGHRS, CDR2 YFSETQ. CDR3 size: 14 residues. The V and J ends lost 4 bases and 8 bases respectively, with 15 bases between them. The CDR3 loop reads CASSRGTGGEKLFF. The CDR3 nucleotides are TGCGCCAGCAGCCGTGGGACTGGAGGGGAAAAACTGTTTTTT.

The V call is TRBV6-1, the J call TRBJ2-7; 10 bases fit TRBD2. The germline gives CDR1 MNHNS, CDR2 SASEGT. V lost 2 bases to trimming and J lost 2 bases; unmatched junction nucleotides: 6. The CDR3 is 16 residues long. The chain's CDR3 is CASSEFLAGVTYEQYF. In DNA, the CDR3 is TGTGCCAGCAGTGAATTCCTAGCGGGAGTCACCTACGAGCAGTACTTC.

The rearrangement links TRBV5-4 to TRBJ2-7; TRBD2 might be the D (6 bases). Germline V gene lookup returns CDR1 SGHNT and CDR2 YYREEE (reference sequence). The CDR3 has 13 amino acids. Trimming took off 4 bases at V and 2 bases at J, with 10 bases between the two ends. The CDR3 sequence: CASSGTSAYEQYF. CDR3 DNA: TGTGCCAGCAGCGGGACTTCTGCCTACGAGCAGTACTTC.

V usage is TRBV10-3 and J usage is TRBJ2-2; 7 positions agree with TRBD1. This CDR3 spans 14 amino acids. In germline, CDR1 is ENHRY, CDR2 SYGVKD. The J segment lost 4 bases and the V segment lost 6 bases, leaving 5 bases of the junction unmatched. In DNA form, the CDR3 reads TGTGCCATCAGCAAGACAGGGAGCACCGGGGAGCTGTTTTTT. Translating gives CAISKTGSTGELFF.

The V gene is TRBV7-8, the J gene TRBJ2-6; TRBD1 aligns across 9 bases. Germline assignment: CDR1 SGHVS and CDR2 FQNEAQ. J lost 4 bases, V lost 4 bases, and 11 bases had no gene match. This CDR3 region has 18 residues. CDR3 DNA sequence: TGTGCCAGCAGCTCACCCTGGGACAGGGTCGGCGGGGCCAACGTCCTGACTTTC. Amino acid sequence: CASSSPWDRVGGANVLTF.

The CDR3 region is CASLPAGGVREQYF. The DNA for the CDR3 is TGTGCCAGCTTACCCGCAGGGGGAGTGCGGGAGCAGTACTTC. The chain uses TRBV28 and TRBJ2-7; the match to TRBD1 covers 7 bases. CDR3 length: 14 amino acids. V trimming: 8 bases; J trimming: 7 bases; junction bases outside the gene matches: 14. In germline, CDR1 is MDHEN, CDR2 SYDVKM. The entire variable domain, with the rest obtained from reference TRBV28 and TRBJ2-7, is as follows: DVKVTQSSRYLVKRTGEKVFLECVQDMDHENMFWYRQDPGLGLRLIYFSYDVKMKEKGDIPEGYSVSREKKERFSLILESASTNQTSMYLCASLPAGGVREQYFGPGTRLTVT.

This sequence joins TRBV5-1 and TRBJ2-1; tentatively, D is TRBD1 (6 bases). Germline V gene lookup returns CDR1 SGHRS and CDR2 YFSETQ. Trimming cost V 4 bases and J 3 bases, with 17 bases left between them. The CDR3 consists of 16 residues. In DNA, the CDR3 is TGCGCCAGCAGCATCCCGGATGGGGGCTTCTACAATGAGCAGTTCTTC. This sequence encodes CASSIPDGGFYNEQFF.

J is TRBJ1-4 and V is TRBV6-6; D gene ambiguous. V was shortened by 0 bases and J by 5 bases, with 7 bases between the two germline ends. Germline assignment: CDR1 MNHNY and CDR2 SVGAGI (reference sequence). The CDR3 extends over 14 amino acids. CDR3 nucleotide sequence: TGTGCCAGCAGTTACTCGGGCAGAAATGAAAAACTGTTTTTT. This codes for CASSYSGRNEKLFF.

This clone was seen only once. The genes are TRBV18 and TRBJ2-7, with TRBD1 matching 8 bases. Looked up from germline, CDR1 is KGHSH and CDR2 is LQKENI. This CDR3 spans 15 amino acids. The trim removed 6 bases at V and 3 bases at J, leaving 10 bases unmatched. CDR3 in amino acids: CASSPTGVSLYEQYF. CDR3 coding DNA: TGTGCCAGCTCCCCGACAGGGGTGTCCCTCTACGAGCAGTACTTC. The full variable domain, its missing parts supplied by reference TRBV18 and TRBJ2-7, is NAGVMQNPRHLVRRRGQEARLRCSPMKGHSHVYWYRQLPEEGLKFMVYLQKENIIDESGMPKERFSAEFPKEGPSILRIQQVVRGDSAAYFCASSPTGVSLYEQYFGPGTRLTVT.

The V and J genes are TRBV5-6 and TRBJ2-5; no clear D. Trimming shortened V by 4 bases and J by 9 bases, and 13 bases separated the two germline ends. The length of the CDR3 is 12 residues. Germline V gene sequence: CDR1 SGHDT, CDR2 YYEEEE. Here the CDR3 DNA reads TGTGCCAGCAGCGCTCCCGCTAGTTCCCAGTACTTC. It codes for CASSAPASSQYF.

This CDR3 reads CASSSSPDSSSTDTQYF. The CDR3 nucleotides are TGTGCCAGCAGCTCCAGCCCCGACAGTTCTAGCACAGATACGCAGTATTTT. V usage is TRBV7-6 and J usage is TRBJ2-3, with D perhaps matching TRBD1 (5 bases). The germline CDR1 and CDR2 sequences are SGHVS and FNYEAQ. The CDR3 contains 17 residues. Trimming took off 4 bases at V and 0 bases at J, with 17 bases between the two ends.

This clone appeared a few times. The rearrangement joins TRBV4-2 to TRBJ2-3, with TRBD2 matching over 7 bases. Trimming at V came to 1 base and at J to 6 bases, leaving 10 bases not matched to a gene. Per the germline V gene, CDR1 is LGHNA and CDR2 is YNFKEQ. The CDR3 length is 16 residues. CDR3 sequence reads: CASSQGTSGVGDTQYF. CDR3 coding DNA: TGTGCCAGCAGCCAAGGAACGAGCGGGGTGGGGGATACGCAGTATTTT.

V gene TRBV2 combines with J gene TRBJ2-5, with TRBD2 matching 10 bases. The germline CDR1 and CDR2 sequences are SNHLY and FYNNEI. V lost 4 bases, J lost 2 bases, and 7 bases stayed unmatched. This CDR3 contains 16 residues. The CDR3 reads CASSGWTSGQQETQYF. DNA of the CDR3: TGTGCCAGCAGTGGGTGGACTAGCGGACAACAAGAGACCCAGTACTTC.

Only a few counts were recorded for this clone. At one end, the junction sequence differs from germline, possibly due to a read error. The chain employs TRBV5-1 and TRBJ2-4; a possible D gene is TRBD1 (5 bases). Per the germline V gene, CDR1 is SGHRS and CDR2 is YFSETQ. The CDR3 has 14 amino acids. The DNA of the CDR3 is TGCGCCAGCGCTGCAGGGAATGGTGAAAACAGTCAGTACTTC. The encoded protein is CASAAGNGENSQYF.

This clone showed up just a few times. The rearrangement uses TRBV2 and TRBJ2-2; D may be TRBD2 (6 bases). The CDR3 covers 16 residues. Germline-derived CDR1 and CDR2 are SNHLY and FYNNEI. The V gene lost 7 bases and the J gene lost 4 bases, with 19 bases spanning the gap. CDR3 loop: CASTRRRGSTTGELFF. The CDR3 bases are TGTGCCAGCACCCGGCGGAGGGGCTCTACCACCGGGGAGCTGTTTTTT.

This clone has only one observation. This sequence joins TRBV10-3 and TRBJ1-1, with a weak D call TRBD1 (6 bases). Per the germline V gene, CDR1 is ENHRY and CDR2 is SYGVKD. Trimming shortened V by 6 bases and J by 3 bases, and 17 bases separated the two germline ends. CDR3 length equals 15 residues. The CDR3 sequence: CAISGTTGLDTEAFF. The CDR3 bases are TGTGCCATCAGCGGAACTACAGGGTTGGACACTGAAGCTTTCTTT.

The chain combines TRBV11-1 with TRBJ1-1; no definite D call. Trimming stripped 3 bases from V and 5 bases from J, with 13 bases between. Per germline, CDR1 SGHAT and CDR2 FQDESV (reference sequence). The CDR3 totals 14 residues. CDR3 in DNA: TGTGCCAGCAGCTTCCGGGTCGGGAAGACTGAAGCTTTCTTT. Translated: CASSFRVGKTEAFF.

CDR3 sequence reads: CASSLGRGETQYF. The CDR3 DNA reads TGTGCCAGCAGCTTGGGTCGGGGGGAGACCCAGTACTTC. The chain combines TRBV5-4 with TRBJ2-5; a possible D gene is TRBD2 (6 bases). The CDR3 runs to 13 residues. Per germline, CDR1 SGHNT and CDR2 YYREEE (reference sequence). Trimming pared 0 bases from V and 5 bases from J, leaving 8 bases between.

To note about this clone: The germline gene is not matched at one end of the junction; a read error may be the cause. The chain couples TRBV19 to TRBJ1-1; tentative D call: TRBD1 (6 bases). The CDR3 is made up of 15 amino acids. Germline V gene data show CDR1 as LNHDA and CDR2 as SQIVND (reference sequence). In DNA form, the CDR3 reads TGTGCCAGTAGCCCTGGGGGGGGCCTGAAAACTGAAGCTTTCTTT. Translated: CASSPGGGLKTEAFF.

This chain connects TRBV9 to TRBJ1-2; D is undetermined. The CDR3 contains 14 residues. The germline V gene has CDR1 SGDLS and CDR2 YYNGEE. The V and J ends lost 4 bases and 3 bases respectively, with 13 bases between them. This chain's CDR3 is CASSTGEGYYGYTF. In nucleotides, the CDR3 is TGTGCCAGCAGCACCGGAGAGGGCTACTATGGCTACACCTTC. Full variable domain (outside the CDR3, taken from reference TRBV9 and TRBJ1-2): DSGVTQTPKHLITATGQRVTLRCSPRSGDLSVYWYQQSLDQGLQFLIQYYNGEERAKGNILERFSAQQFPDLHSELNLSSLELGDSALYFCASSTGEGYYGYTFGSGTRLTVV.

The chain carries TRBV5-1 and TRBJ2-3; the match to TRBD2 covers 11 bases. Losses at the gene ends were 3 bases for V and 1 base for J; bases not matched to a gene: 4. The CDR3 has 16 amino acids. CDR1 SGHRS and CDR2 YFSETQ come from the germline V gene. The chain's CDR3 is CASSSGLAEGTDTQYF. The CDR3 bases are TGCGCCAGCAGCTCGGGACTAGCGGAGGGCACAGATACGCAGTATTTT.

CDR3 residues: CASSLDSYNEQFF. The CDR3 DNA sequence: TGTGCCAGCAGTCTAGACTCCTACAATGAGCAGTTCTTC. The chain links TRBV6-5 to TRBJ2-1; no firm D call. Germline V gives CDR1 MNHEY, CDR2 SVGAGI. Trimming removed 5 bases at V and 0 bases at J, with 5 bases between. CDR3 length: 13 residues.

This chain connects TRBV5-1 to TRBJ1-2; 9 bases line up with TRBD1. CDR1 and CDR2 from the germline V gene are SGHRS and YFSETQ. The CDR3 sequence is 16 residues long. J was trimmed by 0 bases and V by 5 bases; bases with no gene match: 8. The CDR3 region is CASREQGAQANYGYTF. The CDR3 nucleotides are TGCGCCAGCAGAGAACAGGGGGCCCAAGCTAACTATGGCTACACCTTC.

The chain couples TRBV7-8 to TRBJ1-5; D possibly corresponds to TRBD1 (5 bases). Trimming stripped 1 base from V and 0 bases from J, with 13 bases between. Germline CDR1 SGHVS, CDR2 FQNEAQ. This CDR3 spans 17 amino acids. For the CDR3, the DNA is TGTGCCAGCAGCTTAGGGCGGGGGGGAAGTAGCAATCAGCCCCAGCATTTT. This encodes CASSLGRGGSSNQPQHF.

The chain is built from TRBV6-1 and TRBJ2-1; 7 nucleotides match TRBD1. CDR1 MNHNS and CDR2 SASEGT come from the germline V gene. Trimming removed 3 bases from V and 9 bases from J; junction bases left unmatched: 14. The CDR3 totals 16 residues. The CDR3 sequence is CASSDLFGTENSEQFF. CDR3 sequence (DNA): TGTGCCAGCAGTGACCTTTTCGGGACAGAGAACAGTGAGCAGTTCTTC.

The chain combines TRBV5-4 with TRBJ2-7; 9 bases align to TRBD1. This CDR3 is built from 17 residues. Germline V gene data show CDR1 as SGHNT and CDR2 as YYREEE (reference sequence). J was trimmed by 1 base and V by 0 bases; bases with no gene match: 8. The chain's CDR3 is CASSLASGQGGSYEQYF. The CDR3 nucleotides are TGTGCCAGCAGCTTGGCCTCGGGACAGGGTGGTTCCTACGAGCAGTACTTC.

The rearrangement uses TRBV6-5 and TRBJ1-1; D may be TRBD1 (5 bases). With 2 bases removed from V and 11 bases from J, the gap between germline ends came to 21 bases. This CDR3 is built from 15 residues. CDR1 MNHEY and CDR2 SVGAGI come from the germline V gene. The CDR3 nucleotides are TGTGCCAGCAGTTACCTTGGCCAGGGATTATTTGGGGCTTTCTTT. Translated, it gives CASSYLGQGLFGAFF.